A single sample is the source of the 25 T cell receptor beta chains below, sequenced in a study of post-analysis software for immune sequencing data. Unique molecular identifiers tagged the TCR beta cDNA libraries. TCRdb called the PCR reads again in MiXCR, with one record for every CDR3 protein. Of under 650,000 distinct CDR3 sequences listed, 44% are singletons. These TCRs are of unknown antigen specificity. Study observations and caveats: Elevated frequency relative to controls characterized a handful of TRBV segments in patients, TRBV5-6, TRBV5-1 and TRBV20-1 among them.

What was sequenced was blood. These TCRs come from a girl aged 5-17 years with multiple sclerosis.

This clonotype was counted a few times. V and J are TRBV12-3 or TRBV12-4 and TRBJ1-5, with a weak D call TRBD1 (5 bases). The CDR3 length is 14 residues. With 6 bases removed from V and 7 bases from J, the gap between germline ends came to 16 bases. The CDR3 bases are TGTGCCAGCAGCGAACAGGTCGGAAGACAGCCCCAGCATTTT. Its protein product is CASSEQVGRQPQHF.

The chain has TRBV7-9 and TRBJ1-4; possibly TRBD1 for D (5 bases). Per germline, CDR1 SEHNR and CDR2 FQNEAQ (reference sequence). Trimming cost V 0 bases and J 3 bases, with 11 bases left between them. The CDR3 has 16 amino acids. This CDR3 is CASSLARASSNEKLFF. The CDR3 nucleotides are TGTGCCAGCAGCTTAGCCAGGGCGTCATCTAATGAAAAACTGTTTTTT. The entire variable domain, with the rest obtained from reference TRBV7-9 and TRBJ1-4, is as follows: DTGVSQNPRHKITKRGQNVTFRCDPISEHNRLYWYRQTLGQGPEFLTYFQNEAQLEKSRLLSDRFSAERPKGSFSTLEIQRTEQGDSAMYLCASSLARASSNEKLFFGSGTQLSVL.

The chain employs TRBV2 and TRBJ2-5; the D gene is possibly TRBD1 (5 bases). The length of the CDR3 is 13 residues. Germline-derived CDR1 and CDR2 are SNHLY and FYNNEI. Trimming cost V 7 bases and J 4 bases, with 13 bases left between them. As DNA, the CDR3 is TGTGCCAGCAAAAGGGGTAGGCGAGAGACCCAGTACTTC. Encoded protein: CASKRGRRETQYF.

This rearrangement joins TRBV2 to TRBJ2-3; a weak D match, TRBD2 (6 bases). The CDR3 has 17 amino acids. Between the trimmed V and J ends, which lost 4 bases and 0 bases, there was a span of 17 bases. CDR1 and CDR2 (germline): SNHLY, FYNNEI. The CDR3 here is CASSVGGLLTSTDTQYF. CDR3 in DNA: TGTGCCAGCAGTGTGGGGGGACTTCTGACTAGCACAGATACGCAGTATTTT.

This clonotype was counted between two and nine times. CDR3 loop: CASSLDGVYGYTF. DNA for the CDR3: TGTGCCAGCAGCTTAGATGGGGTCTATGGCTACACCTTC. This rearrangement joins TRBV7-9 to TRBJ1-2; the D is unclear. This CDR3 contains 13 residues. The germline V gene has CDR1 SEHNR and CDR2 FQNEAQ (reference sequence). With 1 base removed from V and 4 bases from J, the gap between germline ends came to 7 bases.

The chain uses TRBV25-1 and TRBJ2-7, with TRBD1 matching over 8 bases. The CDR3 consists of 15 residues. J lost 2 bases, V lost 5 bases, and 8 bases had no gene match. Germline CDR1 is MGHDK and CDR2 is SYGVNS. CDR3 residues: CASSPGGIPTYEQYF. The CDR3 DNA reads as TGTGCCAGCAGTCCAGGGGGCATCCCTACCTACGAGCAGTACTTC.

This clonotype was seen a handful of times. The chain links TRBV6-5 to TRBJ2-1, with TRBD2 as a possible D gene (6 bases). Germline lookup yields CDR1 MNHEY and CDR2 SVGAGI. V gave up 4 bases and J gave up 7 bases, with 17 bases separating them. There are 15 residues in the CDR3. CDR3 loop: CASSSRGSKGNEQFF. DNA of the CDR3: TGTGCCAGCAGTTCCCGGGGGTCTAAAGGAAATGAGCAGTTCTTC.

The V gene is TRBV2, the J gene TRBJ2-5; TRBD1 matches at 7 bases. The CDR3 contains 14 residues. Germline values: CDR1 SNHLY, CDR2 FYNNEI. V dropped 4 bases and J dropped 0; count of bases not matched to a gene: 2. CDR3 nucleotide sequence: TGTGCCAGCAGTGGGGGACAGTACCAAGAGACCCAGTACTTC. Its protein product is CASSGGQYQETQYF.

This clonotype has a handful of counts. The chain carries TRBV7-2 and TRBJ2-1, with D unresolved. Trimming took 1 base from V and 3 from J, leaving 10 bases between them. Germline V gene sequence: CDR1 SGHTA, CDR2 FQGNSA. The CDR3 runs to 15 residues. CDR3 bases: TGTGCCAGCAGCTTAGAGGCGCTAGTCTACAATGAGCAGTTCTTC. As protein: CASSLEALVYNEQFF. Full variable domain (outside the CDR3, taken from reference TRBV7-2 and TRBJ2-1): GAGVSQSPSNKVTEKGKDVELRCDPISGHTALYWYRQSLGQGLEFLIYFQGNSAPDKSGLPSDRFSAERTGGSVSTLTIQRTQQEDSAVYLCASSLEALVYNEQFFGPGTRLTVL.

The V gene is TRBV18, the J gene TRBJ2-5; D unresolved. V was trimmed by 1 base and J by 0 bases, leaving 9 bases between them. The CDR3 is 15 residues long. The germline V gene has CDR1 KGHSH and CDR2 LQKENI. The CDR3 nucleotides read TGTGCCAGCTCACCACGTCAGGCAGACCAAGAGACCCAGTACTTC. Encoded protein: CASSPRQADQETQYF.

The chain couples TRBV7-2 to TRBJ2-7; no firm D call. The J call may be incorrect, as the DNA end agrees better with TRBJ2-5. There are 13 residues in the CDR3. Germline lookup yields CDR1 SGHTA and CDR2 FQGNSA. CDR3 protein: CASSLGVKETQYF. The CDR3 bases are TGTGCCAGCAGCTTAGGGGTGAAAGAGACCCAGTACTTC.

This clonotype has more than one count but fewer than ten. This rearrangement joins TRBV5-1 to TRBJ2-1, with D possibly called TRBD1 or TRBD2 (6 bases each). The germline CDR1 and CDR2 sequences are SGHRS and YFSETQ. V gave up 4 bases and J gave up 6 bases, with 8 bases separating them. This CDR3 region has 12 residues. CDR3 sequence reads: CASSPGANEQFF. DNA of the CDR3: TGCGCCAGCAGCCCGGGGGCCAATGAGCAGTTCTTC.

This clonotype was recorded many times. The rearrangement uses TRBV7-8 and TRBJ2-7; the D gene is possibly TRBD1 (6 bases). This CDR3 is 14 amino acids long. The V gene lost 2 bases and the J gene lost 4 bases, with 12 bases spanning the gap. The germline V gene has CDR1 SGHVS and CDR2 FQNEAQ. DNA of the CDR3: TGTGCCAGCAGCTTAAAAGGACAGATTTACGAGCAGTACTTC. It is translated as CASSLKGQIYEQYF.

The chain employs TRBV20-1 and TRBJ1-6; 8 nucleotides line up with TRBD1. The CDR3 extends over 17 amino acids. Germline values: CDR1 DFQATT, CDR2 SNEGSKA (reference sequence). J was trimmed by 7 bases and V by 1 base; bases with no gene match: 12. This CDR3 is CSARVPRTGRLNSPLHF. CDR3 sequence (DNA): TGCAGTGCTAGAGTCCCTAGGACAGGGAGGCTCAATTCACCCCTCCACTTT.

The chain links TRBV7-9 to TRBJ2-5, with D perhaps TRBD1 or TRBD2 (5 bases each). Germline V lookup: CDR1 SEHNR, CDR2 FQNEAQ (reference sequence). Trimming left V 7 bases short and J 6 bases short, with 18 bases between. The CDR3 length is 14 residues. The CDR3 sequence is CASIARDPVQTQYF. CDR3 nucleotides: TGTGCCAGCATCGCACGGGACCCCGTACAGACCCAGTACTTC.

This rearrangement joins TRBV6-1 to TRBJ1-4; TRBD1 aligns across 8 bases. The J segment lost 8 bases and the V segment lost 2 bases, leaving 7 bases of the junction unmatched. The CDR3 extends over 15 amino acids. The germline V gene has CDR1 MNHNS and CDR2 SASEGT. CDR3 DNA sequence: TGTGCCAGCAGTGAAACTAACAGGGGGGAGGAAAAACTGTTTTTT. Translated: CASSETNRGEEKLFF.

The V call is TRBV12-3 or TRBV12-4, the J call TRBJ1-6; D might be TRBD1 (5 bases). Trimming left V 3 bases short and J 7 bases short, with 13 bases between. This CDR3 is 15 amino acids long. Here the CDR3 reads CASSFRDPRNSPLHF. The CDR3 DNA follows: TGTGCCAGCAGTTTTCGGGACCCCAGGAATTCACCCCTCCACTTT.

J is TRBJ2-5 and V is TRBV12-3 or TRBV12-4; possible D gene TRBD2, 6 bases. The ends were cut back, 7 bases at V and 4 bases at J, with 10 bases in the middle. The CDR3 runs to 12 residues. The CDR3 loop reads CASNPGGETQYF. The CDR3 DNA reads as TGTGCCAGCAACCCCGGGGGAGAGACCCAGTACTTC.

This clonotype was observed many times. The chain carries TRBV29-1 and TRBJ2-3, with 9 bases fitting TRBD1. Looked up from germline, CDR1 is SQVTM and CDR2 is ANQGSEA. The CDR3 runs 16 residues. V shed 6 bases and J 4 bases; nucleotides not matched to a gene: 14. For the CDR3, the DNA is TGCAGCGTCCACTCCCGGACAGGGGAGTTTGCAGATACGCAGTATTTT. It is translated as CSVHSRTGEFADTQYF.

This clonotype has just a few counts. This CDR3 is CASTNRIPKETQYF. DNA of the CDR3: TGTGCCAGCACCAACAGGATCCCTAAAGAGACCCAGTACTTC. This chain uses TRBV6-6 with TRBJ2-5, with D possibly being TRBD1 (5 bases). Germline V gene sequence: CDR1 MNHNY, CDR2 SVGAGI (reference sequence). The CDR3 consists of 14 residues. The V and J ends lost 7 bases and 3 bases respectively, with 15 bases between them.

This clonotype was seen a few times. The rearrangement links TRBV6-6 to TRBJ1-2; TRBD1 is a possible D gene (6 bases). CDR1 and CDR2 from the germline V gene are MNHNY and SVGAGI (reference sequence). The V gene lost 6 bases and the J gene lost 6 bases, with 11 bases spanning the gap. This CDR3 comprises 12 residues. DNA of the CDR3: TGTGCCAGCAGGCAGGGGCGGGATGGCTACACCTTC. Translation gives CASRQGRDGYTF.

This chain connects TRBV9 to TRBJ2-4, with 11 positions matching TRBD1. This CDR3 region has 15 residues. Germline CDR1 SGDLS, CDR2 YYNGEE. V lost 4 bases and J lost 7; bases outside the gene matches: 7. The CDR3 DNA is TGTGCCAGCAGCTCTAGGGGACAGGGGGGGAACATTCAGTACTTC. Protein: CASSSRGQGGNIQYF.

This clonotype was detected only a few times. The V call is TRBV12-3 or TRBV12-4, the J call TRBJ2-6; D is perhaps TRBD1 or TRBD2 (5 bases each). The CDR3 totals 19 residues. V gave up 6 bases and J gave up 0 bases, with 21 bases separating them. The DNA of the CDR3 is TGTGCCAGCAGAGTCACCCGGGACCGCGCCTTCTCTGGGGCCAACGTCCTGACTTTC. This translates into CASRVTRDRAFSGANVLTF.

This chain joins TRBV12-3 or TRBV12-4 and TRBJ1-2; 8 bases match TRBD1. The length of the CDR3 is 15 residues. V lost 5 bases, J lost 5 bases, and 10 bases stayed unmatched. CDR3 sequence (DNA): TGTGCCAGCAGTCCCTCCGGGACAGGCAGTTATGGCTACACCTTC. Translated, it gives CASSPSGTGSYGYTF.

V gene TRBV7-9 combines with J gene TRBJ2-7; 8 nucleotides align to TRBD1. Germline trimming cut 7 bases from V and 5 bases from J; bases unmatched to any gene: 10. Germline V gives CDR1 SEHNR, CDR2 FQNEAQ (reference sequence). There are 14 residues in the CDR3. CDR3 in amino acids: CASIPSAGGHEQYF. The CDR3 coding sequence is TGTGCCAGCATCCCCTCCGCAGGGGGCCACGAGCAGTACTTC. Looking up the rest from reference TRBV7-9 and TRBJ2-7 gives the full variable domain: DTGVSQNPRHKITKRGQNVTFRCDPISEHNRLYWYRQTLGQGPEFLTYFQNEAQLEKSRLLSDRFSAERPKGSFSTLEIQRTEQGDSAMYLCASIPSAGGHEQYFGPGTRLTVT.